The 30 T cell receptor beta chains below come from one sample, sequenced in a study of radiotherapy plus CTLA-4 blockade in lung cancer. Here immunoSEQ multiplex PCR was the method, and the copy in TCRdb shows in-frame clones only, minus some. The data hold about 88,000 clones, with around 72% observed a single time. Source: peripheral blood, taken from a patient treated with radiotherapy plus ipilimumab. All receptors come from a human donor with non-small cell lung cancer that progressed on radiotherapy plus ipilimumab.

This clone was seen once. The V and J genes are TRBV19 and TRBJ1-5; D unresolved. CDR3 size: 20 residues. The germline V gene has CDR1 LNHDA and CDR2 SQIVND (reference sequence). V gave up 0 bases and J gave up 0 bases, with 21 bases separating them. The CDR3 protein is CASSIEGRRGIGYSNQPQHF. The CDR3, as DNA: TGTGCCAGTAGTATAGAAGGCCGGCGGGGTATAGGGTATAGCAATCAGCCCCAGCATTTT.

In its sample, this clone was seen once. The chain employs TRBV7-9 and TRBJ1-1, with 7 nucleotides matching TRBD1. CDR1 and CDR2 (germline): SEHNR, FQNEAQ (reference sequence). The CDR3 covers 15 residues. Unmatched junction bases numbered 9, after V lost 4 bases and J lost 4 bases. Written as DNA, the CDR3 is TGTGCCAGCAGCTCTCAGGGGGGAGTAGGCACTGAAGCTTTCTTT. Translation gives CASSSQGGVGTEAFF.

This chain joins TRBV5-1 and TRBJ2-5, with D possibly TRBD2 on 5 matching bases. Germline V lookup: CDR1 SGHRS, CDR2 YFSETQ. Trimming removed 0 bases at V and 4 bases at J, with 13 bases between. CDR3 length: 15 residues. The CDR3 region has the DNA TGCGCCAGCAGCTTGGAGGCCTATCGGGGAGAGACCCAGTACTTC. Translating it yields CASSLEAYRGETQYF.

Concerning this clone itself: The conserved phenylalanine or tryptophan normally closing the CDR3 is absent here, so this likely arose from a read error. Because the CDR3's place on the DNA is in doubt, the DNA is left out and the CDR3 is given as listed by TCRdb. The rearrangement joins TRBV28 to TRBJ2-2; TRBD1, as called in the table, went unchecked against the DNA. The CDR3 numbers 10 amino acids, ends counted. CDR1 is MDHEN and CDR2 is SYDVKM in the germline V gene. The CDR3 region is CASSFVPGGK.

This chain joins TRBV9 and TRBJ2-7; D is perhaps TRBD2 (6 bases). V shed 10 bases and J shed 0 bases, with 11 bases lying between them. The germline V gene has CDR1 SGDLS and CDR2 YYNGEE. This CDR3 is 12 amino acids long. The chain's CDR3 is CAPAGSSYEQYF. CDR3 nucleotides: TGTGCCCCGGCGGGGAGCTCCTACGAGCAGTACTTC.

This clone was recorded only once. The chain links TRBV29-1 to TRBJ2-2; possibly TRBD1 for D (5 bases). Germline loops: CDR1 SQVTM, CDR2 ANQGSEA. The CDR3 length is 13 residues. The V and J ends lost 7 bases and 0 bases respectively, with 9 bases between them. CDR3 amino acids: CSAQGTNTGELFF. DNA of the CDR3: TGCAGCGCCCAGGGTACGAACACCGGGGAGCTGTTTTTT.

This chain connects TRBV28 to TRBJ2-7; 8 bases align to TRBD2. CDR1 and CDR2 from the germline V gene are MDHEN and SYDVKM. This CDR3 is built from 17 residues. J lost 2 bases, V lost 4 bases, and 13 bases had no gene match. The CDR3 reads CASSSPRTAGVPYEQYF. Here the CDR3 DNA reads TGTGCCAGCAGTTCCCCTAGGACAGCGGGAGTCCCCTACGAGCAGTACTTC.

This clone has more than one count but fewer than ten. The chain is built from TRBV6-1 and TRBJ1-2; D is unclear. The CDR3 consists of 13 residues. V lost 6 bases to trimming and J lost 7 bases, with 15 bases between them. The V gene's germline CDR1 is MNHNS and CDR2 SASEGT. CDR3: CASSGRTLGGYTF. The CDR3 DNA reads TGTGCCAGCAGCGGCAGGACCCTGGGTGGCTACACCTTC.

This sequence joins TRBV7-8 and TRBJ2-3; no reliable D call. The CDR3 consists of 16 residues. Germline V gene lookup returns CDR1 SGHVS and CDR2 FQNEAQ. V was pared by 1 base and J by 4 bases, with 15 bases between. The DNA of the CDR3 is TGTGCCAGCAGCTTAGGTTTGGTGTACTCGTCAGATACGCAGTATTTT. Translation gives CASSLGLVYSSDTQYF.

The chain combines TRBV7-3 with TRBJ2-1; 12 positions agree with TRBD2. The germline CDR1 and CDR2 sequences are SGHTA and FQGTGA. The CDR3 runs to 15 residues. The V and J ends lost 4 bases and 7 bases, in that order; junction bases with no gene match: 5. The CDR3 region has the DNA TGTGCCAGCAGCTCCCTAGCGGGAGGGCCGAATGAGCAGTTCTTC. It specifies CASSSLAGGPNEQFF.

The chain combines TRBV29-1 with TRBJ2-3; D remains ambiguous. Germline loops: CDR1 SQVTM, CDR2 ANQGSEA. The CDR3 runs 16 residues. The V end was cut by 1 base, the J end by 1 base, with 15 bases between. The CDR3, as DNA: TGCAGCGTTGAAGGGTCGCCGTTCCTTCGCACAGATACGCAGTATTTT. Its translation: CSVEGSPFLRTDTQYF.

The V call is TRBV9, the J call TRBJ2-7, with 13 bases lining up with TRBD2. V gave up 4 bases and J gave up 6 bases; unmatched junction bases: 10. Germline V gene data show CDR1 as SGDLS and CDR2 as YYNGEE. The CDR3 has 16 residues. The CDR3 sequence is CASSLRTSGRESEQYF. As DNA, the CDR3 is TGTGCCAGCAGCCTCCGGACTAGCGGGAGAGAATCCGAGCAGTACTTC.

V usage is TRBV10-3 and J usage is TRBJ2-6, with TRBD1 identical over 10 bases. Germline CDR1 reads ENHRY; CDR2 reads SYGVKD. V lost 7 bases to trimming and J lost 1 base; unmatched junction nucleotides: 4. The CDR3 has 16 residues. Here the CDR3 DNA reads TGTGCCATCATGGGGACAGGGGCGTCTGGGGCCAACGTCCTGACTTTC. Its translation is CAIMGTGASGANVLTF.

This sequence joins TRBV5-1 and TRBJ2-5, with D perhaps TRBD1 or TRBD2 (7 bases each). CDR1 and CDR2 from the germline V gene are SGHRS and YFSETQ. The CDR3 runs 16 residues. Trimming shortened V by 6 bases and J by 5 bases, and 23 bases separated the two germline ends. The CDR3 nucleotides are TGCGCCAGCACCAAGGGGGCGGGGGCCCTCGGGGAGACCCAGTACTTC. Amino acids: CASTKGAGALGETQYF.

In this sample, this clone turned up once. The chain uses TRBV19 and TRBJ1-1; 7 nucleotides align to TRBD1. Germline V gene data show CDR1 as LNHDA and CDR2 as SQIVND (reference sequence). The CDR3 extends over 14 amino acids. J gave up 6 bases and V 7 bases, and 11 bases lay outside the gene matches. CDR3 sequence (DNA): TGTGCCAGTACCCTGGGACAGCAATTGTCTGAAGCTTTCTTT. Protein: CASTLGQQLSEAFF.

This clone was counted a single time. The rearrangement links TRBV25-1 to TRBJ1-1; D may be TRBD1 (6 bases). CDR1 is MGHDK and CDR2 is SYGVNS in the germline V gene. The CDR3 is made up of 12 amino acids. Trimming removed 7 bases from V and 4 bases from J, with 10 bases in between. The chain's CDR3 is CASKAGATEAFF. CDR3 DNA sequence: TGTGCCAGCAAGGCAGGGGCCACTGAAGCTTTCTTT.

CDR3 DNA sequence: TGTGCCAGTAGCCGGGGGAGGGGAACGAACACTGAAGCTTTCTTT. It yields the protein CASSRGRGTNTEAFF. The rearrangement uses TRBV19 and TRBJ1-1; D possibly corresponds to TRBD1 (5 bases). CDR1 and CDR2 from the germline V gene are LNHDA and SQIVND (reference sequence). V was clipped by 6 bases and J by 1 base, with 15 bases between them. The CDR3 length is 15 residues.

The gene calls are TRBV6-5 and TRBJ1-2; tentatively, D is TRBD1 (6 bases). Germline CDR1 and CDR2: MNHEY and SVGAGI. Trimming stripped 5 bases from V and 2 bases from J, with 9 bases between. This CDR3 is built from 13 residues. The CDR3 DNA follows: TGTGCCAGCAGTGGACAGAACAACTATGGCTACACCTTC. Translated: CASSGQNNYGYTF.

The J gene is TRBJ2-7, the V gene TRBV29-1, with TRBD1 matching over 8 bases. The germline CDR1 and CDR2 sequences are SQVTM and ANQGSEA. The CDR3 totals 13 residues. V shed 4 bases, J shed 3 bases, and the junction held 5 bases outside the gene matches. The CDR3 region is CSVAGGGIYEQYF. The CDR3 DNA sequence: TGCAGCGTTGCAGGGGGCGGTATCTACGAGCAGTACTTC.

Here the CDR3 reads CASSIPQTSGNSDEQFF. The CDR3 DNA is TGTGCCAGCAGCATCCCACAAACTAGCGGGAATTCGGATGAGCAGTTCTTC. This chain links TRBV28 with TRBJ2-1; 10 nucleotides match TRBD2. V shed 6 bases and J 8 bases; nucleotides not matched to a gene: 16. There are 17 residues in the CDR3. Germline V gives CDR1 MDHEN, CDR2 SYDVKM.

The gene calls are TRBV5-1 and TRBJ2-3, with 9 bases identical to TRBD2. There are 17 residues in the CDR3. J gave up 2 bases and V 3 bases, and 10 bases lay outside the gene matches. CDR1 is SGHRS and CDR2 is YFSETQ in the germline V gene. The CDR3 sequence is CASSWNIAGASTDTQYF. The CDR3 DNA reads as TGCGCCAGCAGCTGGAACATAGCGGGAGCCTCCACAGATACGCAGTATTTT.

The chain carries TRBV7-2 and TRBJ2-7; D is perhaps TRBD2 (7 bases). In germline, CDR1 is SGHTA, CDR2 FQGNSA. V was pared by 4 bases and J by 4 bases, with 14 bases between. This CDR3 spans 14 amino acids. Written as DNA, the CDR3 is TGTGCCAGCAGCTCGGTCGGGGGGCCATACGAGCAGTACTTC. Translated, it gives CASSSVGGPYEQYF. The variable domain in full, with the rest retrieved from reference TRBV7-2 and TRBJ2-7, is GAGVSQSPSNKVTEKGKDVELRCDPISGHTALYWYRQSLGQGLEFLIYFQGNSAPDKSGLPSDRFSAERTGGSVSTLTIQRTQQEDSAVYLCASSSVGGPYEQYFGPGTRLTVT.

The gene calls are TRBV4-2 and TRBJ1-2; D is perhaps TRBD1 (5 bases). Trimming removed 4 bases from V and 4 bases from J, with 10 bases in between. The CDR3 runs 13 residues. The germline CDR1 and CDR2 sequences are LGHNA and YNFKEQ. CDR3 nucleotides: TGTGCCAGCAGCCGGGACCTCGGCTATGGCTACACCTTC. As protein: CASSRDLGYGYTF.

This clone occurred many times. The CDR3 loop is CASSRDQVIGNTIYF. The CDR3, as DNA: TGCGCCAGCAGCCGCGACCAGGTGATTGGAAACACCATATATTTT. The genes are TRBV4-3 and TRBJ1-3, with D uncertain. CDR3 length equals 15 residues. V shed 4 bases and J shed 3 bases, with 13 bases lying between them. Germline loops: CDR1 LGHNA, CDR2 YSLEER.

The chain employs TRBV19 and TRBJ1-1; D remains unclear. This CDR3 has 13 amino acids. Trimming removed 3 bases from V and 0 bases from J, with 5 bases in between. Germline-derived CDR1 and CDR2 are LNHDA and SQIVND (reference sequence). In nucleotides, the CDR3 is TGTGCCAGTAGTATGAGAATGAACACTGAAGCTTTCTTT. It is translated as CASSMRMNTEAFF.

The J gene is TRBJ1-2, the V gene TRBV7-9, with 7 nucleotides matching TRBD1. Trimming at V came to 3 bases and at J to 8 bases, leaving 12 bases not matched to a gene. The CDR3 has 15 residues. In germline, CDR1 is SEHNR, CDR2 FQNEAQ (reference sequence). The CDR3 DNA sequence: TGTGCCAGCAGCTTGACGACAGGGCTTTCCGGCGGCTACACCTTC. Translated, it gives CASSLTTGLSGGYTF.

The gene calls are TRBV11-1 and TRBJ2-3, with 9 bases that match TRBD2. CDR1 SGHAT and CDR2 FQDESV come from the germline V gene (reference sequence). Trimming removed 5 bases from V and 5 bases from J; junction bases left unmatched: 20. The CDR3 spans 19 residues. CDR3 residues: CASSRPRENSGGRGDTQYF. CDR3 nucleotides: TGTGCCAGCAGCCGCCCCCGGGAGAATAGCGGGGGCCGGGGAGATACGCAGTATTTT. The variable domain in full, completed from reference TRBV11-1 and TRBJ2-3, reads EAEVAQSPRYKITEKSQAVAFWCDPISGHATLYWYRQILGQGPELLVQFQDESVVDDSQLPKDRFSAERLKGVDSTLKIQPAELGDSAMYLCASSRPRENSGGRGDTQYFGPGTRLTVL.

V usage is TRBV19 and J usage is TRBJ2-5; D gene unclear. Germline CDR1 and CDR2: LNHDA and SQIVND (reference sequence). This CDR3 has 13 amino acids. V was trimmed by 4 bases and J by 2 bases, leaving 8 bases between them. The CDR3 coding sequence is TGTGCCAGTAGTAGTCTAACGCAAGAGACCCAGTACTTC. This encodes CASSSLTQETQYF.

This clone was observed a few times. This chain links TRBV27 with TRBJ2-6; maybe TRBD1 (8 bases). CDR1 and CDR2 from the germline V gene are MNHEY and SMNVEV (reference sequence). This CDR3 is 16 amino acids long. Trimming removed 5 bases from V and 2 bases from J, with 13 bases in between. In nucleotides, the CDR3 is TGTGCCAGCAGTGCTACAGGGGGGGCTGGGGCCAACGTCCTGACTTTC. This gives the protein CASSATGGAGANVLTF.

The chain couples TRBV11-2 to TRBJ2-1, with 9 nucleotides matching TRBD1. With V trimmed by 0 bases and J by 6 bases, 6 bases remained unmatched. CDR1 SGHAT and CDR2 FQNNGV come from the germline V gene. This CDR3 is 16 amino acids long. The CDR3 DNA sequence: TGTGCCAGCAGCTTAGAGGGACAGGGTAATTTCAATGAGCAGTTCTTC. Protein: CASSLEGQGNFNEQFF.